This TCR beta chain was sequenced for a study of cytomegalovirus exposure and HLA in healthy donors. General study findings and limits: An analysis done earlier found most TCR beta V segments productive about 87% or about 30% of the time. Certain indistinguishable V segments, among them TRBV6-2 and TRBV6-3, were excluded.

As to this clone: Its antigen is still unknown.

PCR primers comprised 60 Vbeta and 13 Jbeta primers. As originally analysed: Later, an analysis found some 80 million unique TCR beta chains, and roughly 9.9 million of these were shared. The table came from immunoSEQ multiplex PCR; TCRdb's copy has only in-frame clones and leaves some out. V and J calls and clone size are given by that table; D and trimming were obtained from the DNA. The repertoire includes about 130,000 clones, over 60% of them detected once, and 2% to 2.5% sits in the top ten. The germline V and J ends were trimmed by 4 bases and 4 bases, with 14 bases remaining between them. Germline V gene lookup returns CDR1 MNHNS and CDR2 SASEGT. The CDR3 has 15 residues.

The V gene is TRBV6-1, the J gene TRBJ1-3, with D perhaps matching TRBD1 (6 bases). This clonotype originated in a man aged 25 to 40 in good health and CMV-seronegative. Sequenced sample: PBMCs. CDR3 coding DNA: TGTGCCAGCAGTGTTGGGGGGGCGTTAGGAAACACCATATATTTT. Amino acids: CASSVGGALGNTIYF.